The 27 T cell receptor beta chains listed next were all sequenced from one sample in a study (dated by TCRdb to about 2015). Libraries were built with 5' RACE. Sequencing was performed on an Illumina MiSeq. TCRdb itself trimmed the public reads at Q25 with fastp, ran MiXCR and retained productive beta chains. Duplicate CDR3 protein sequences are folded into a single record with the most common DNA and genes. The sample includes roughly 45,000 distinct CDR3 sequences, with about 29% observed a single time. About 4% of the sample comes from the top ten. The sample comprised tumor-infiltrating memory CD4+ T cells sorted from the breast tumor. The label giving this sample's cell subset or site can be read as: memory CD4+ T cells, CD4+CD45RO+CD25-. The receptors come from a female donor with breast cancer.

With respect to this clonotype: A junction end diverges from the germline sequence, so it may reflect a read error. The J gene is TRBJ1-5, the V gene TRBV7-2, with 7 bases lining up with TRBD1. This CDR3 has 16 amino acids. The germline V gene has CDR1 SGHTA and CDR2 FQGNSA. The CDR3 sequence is CASSLRTGDSNQPQHF. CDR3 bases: TGCGCCAGCAGCCTTCGGACAGGCGATAGCAATCAGCCCCAGCATTTT.

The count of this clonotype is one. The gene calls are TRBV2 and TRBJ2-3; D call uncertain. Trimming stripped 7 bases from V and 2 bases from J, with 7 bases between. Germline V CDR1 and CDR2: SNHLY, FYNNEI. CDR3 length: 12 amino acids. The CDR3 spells CASTGTTDTQYF. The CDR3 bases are TGTGCCAGCACAGGTACCACAGATACGCAGTATTTT. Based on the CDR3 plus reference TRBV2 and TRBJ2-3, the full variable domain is EPEVTQTPSHQVTQMGQEVILRCVPISNHLYFYWYRQILGQKVEFLVSFYNNEISEKSEIFDDQFSVERPDGSNFTLKIRSTKLEDSAMYFCASTGTTDTQYFGPGTRLTVL.

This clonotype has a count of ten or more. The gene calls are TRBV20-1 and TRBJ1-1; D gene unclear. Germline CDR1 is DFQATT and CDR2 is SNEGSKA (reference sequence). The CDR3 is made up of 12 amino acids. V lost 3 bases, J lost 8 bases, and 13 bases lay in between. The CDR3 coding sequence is TGCAGTGCTAGGGGCCCAGGTGGGGAAGCTTTCTTT. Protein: CSARGPGGEAFF.

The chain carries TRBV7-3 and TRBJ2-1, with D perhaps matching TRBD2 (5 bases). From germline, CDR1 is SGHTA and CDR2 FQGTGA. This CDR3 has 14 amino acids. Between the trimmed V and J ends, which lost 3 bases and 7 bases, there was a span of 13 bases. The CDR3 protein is CASSFPGWPNEQFF. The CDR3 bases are TGTGCCAGCAGCTTCCCGGGGTGGCCAAATGAGCAGTTCTTC.

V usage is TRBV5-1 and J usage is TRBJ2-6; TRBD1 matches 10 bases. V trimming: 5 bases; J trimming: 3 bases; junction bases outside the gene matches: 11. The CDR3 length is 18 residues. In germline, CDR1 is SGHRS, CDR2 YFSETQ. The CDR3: CASSRAGTGDYGANVLTF. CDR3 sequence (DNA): TGCGCCAGCAGTCGAGCCGGGACAGGGGACTATGGGGCCAACGTCCTGACTTTC. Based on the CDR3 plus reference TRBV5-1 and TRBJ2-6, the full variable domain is KAGVTQTPRYLIKTRGQQVTLSCSPISGHRSVSWYQQTPGQGLQFLFEYFSETQRNKGNFPGRFSGRQFSNSRSEMNVSTLELGDSALYLCASSRAGTGDYGANVLTFGAGSRLTVL.

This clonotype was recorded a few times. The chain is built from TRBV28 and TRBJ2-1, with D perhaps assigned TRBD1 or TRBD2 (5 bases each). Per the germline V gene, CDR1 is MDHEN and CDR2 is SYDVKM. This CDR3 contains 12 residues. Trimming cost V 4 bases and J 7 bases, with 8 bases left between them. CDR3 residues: CASSWWGNEQFF. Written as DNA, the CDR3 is TGTGCCAGCAGTTGGTGGGGGAATGAGCAGTTCTTC.

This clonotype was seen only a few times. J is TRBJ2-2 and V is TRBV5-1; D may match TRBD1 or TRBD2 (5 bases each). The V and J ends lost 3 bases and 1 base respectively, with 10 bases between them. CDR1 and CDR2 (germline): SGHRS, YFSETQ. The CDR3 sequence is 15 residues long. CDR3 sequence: CASSSGRLNTGELFF. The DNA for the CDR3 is TGCGCCAGCAGCTCGGGACGGTTGAACACCGGGGAGCTGTTTTTT.

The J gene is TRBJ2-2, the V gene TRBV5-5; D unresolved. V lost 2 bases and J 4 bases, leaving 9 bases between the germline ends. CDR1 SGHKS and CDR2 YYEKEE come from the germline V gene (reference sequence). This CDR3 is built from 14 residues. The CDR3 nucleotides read TGTGCCAGCAGCTTCGGAAGGAGCACCGGGGAGCTGTTTTTT. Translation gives CASSFGRSTGELFF.

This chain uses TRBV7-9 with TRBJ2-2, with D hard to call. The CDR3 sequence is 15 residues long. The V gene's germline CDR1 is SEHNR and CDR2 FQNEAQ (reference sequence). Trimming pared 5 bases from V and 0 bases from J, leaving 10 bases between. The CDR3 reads CASSPMGPNTGELFF. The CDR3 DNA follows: TGTGCCAGCAGCCCCATGGGCCCGAACACCGGGGAGCTGTTTTTT. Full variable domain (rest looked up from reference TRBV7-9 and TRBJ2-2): DTGVSQNPRHKITKRGQNVTFRCDPISEHNRLYWYRQTLGQGPEFLTYFQNEAQLEKSRLLSDRFSAERPKGSFSTLEIQRTEQGDSAMYLCASSPMGPNTGELFFGEGSRLTVL.

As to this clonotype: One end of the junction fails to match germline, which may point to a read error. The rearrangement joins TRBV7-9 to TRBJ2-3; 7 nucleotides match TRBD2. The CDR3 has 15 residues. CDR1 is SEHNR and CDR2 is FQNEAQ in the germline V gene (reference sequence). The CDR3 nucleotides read TGTGCCAGCGGCTTAGCTAGCGGAAACACAGATACGCAGTATTTT. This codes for CASGLASGNTDTQYF.

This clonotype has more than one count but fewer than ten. The CDR3: CASSLGGVQPQHF. The CDR3 nucleotides are TGTGCCAGCAGCTTAGGGGGTGTTCAGCCCCAGCATTTT. The V and J genes are TRBV11-2 and TRBJ1-5, with D hard to call. CDR3 length: 13 amino acids. Germline V gives CDR1 SGHAT, CDR2 FQNNGV. V dropped 1 base and J dropped 6 bases, with 7 bases sitting between them. Full variable domain (outside the CDR3, taken from reference TRBV11-2 and TRBJ1-5): EAGVAQSPRYKIIEKRQSVAFWCNPISGHATLYWYQQILGQGPKLLIQFQNNGVVDDSQLPKDRFSAERLKGVDSTLKIQPAKLEDSAVYLCASSLGGVQPQHFGDGTRLSIL.

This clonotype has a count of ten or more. CDR3 nucleotide sequence: TGTGCCAGCACCAAGGGCGGCCTAGCGGGAGATGGGGATATAACAGATACGCAGTATTTT. It is translated as CASTKGGLAGDGDITDTQYF. The chain joins TRBV28 to TRBJ2-3; 10 nucleotides match TRBD2. Trimming took 7 bases from V and 3 from J; bases not matched to a gene: 22. Germline V gene sequence: CDR1 MDHEN, CDR2 SYDVKM. The CDR3 covers 20 residues. The whole variable domain, remainder taken from reference TRBV28 and TRBJ2-3, is DVKVTQSSRYLVKRTGEKVFLECVQDMDHENMFWYRQDPGLGLRLIYFSYDVKMKEKGDIPEGYSVSREKKERFSLILESASTNQTSMYLCASTKGGLAGDGDITDTQYFGPGTRLTVL.

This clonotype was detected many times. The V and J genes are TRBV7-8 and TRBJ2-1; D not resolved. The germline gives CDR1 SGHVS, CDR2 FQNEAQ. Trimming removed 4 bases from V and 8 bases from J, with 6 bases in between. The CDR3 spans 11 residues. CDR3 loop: CASSYLDEQFF. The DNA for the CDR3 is TGTGCCAGCAGCTACCTCGATGAGCAGTTCTTC. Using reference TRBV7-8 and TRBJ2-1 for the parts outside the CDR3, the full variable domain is GAGVSQSPRYKVAKRGQDVALRCDPISGHVSLFWYQQALGQGPEFLTYFQNEAQLDKSGLPSDRFFAERPEGSVSTLKIQRTQQEDSAVYLCASSYLDEQFFGPGTRLTVL.

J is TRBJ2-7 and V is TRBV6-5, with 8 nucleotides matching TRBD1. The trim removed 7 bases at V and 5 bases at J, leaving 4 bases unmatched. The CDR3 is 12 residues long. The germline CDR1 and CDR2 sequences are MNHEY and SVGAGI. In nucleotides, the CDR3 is TGTGCCAGCAAGGACAGGGTCAACGAGCAGTACTTC. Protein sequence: CASKDRVNEQYF.

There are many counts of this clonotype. Written as DNA, the CDR3 is TGTGCCAGCGGTTCGGGTGGGGAGACCCAGTACTTC. Amino acid sequence: CASGSGGETQYF. The chain carries TRBV6-6 and TRBJ2-5, with unresolved D. Germline lookup yields CDR1 MNHNY and CDR2 SVGAGI (reference sequence). V lost 8 bases, J lost 5 bases, and 12 bases lay in between. CDR3 length: 12 residues.

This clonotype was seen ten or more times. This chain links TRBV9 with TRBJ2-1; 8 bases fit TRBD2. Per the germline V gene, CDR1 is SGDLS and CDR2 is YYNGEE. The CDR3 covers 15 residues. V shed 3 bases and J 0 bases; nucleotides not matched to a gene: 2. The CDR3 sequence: CASSAGGDSYNEQFF. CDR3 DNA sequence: TGTGCCAGCAGCGCCGGGGGGGACTCCTACAATGAGCAGTTCTTC.

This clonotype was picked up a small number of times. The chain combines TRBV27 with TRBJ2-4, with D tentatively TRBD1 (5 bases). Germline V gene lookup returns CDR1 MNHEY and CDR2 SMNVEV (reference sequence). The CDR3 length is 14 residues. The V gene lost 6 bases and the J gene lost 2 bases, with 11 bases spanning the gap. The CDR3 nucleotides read TGTGCCAGCAGAACAGGTTTTCCCAAAAACATTCAGTACTTC. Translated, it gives CASRTGFPKNIQYF.

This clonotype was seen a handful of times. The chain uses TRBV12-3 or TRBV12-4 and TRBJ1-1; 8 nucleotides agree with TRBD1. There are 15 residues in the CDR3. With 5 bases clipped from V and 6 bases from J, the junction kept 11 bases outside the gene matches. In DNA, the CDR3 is TGTGCCAGCAGTCCGCTTTTGGGACAGGACGCTGAAGCTTTCTTT. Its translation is CASSPLLGQDAEAFF.

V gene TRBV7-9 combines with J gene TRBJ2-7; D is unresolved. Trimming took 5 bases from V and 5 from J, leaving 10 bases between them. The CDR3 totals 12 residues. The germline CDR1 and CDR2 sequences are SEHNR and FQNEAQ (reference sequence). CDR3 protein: CASSRTMDEQYF. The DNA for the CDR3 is TGTGCCAGCAGCCGAACCATGGACGAGCAGTACTTC.

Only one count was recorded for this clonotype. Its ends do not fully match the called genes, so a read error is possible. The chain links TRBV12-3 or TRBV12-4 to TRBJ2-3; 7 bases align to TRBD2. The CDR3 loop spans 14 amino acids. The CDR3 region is CTSSLGGGGDTQYF. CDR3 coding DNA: TGTACCAGCAGTTTAGGCGGGGGTGGAGATACGCAGTATTTT.

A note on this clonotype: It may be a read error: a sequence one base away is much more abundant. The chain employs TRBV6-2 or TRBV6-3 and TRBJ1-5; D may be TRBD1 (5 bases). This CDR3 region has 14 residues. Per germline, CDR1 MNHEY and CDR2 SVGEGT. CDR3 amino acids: CASSQSPLGQPRHF. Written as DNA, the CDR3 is TGTGCCAGCAGTCAAAGTCCCCTGGGGCAGCCCCGGCATTTT.

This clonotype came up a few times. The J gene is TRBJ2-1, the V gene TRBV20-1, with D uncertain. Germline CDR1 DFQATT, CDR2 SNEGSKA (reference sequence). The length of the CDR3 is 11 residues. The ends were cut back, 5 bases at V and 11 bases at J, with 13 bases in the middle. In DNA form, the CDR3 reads TGCAGTGCTGGATTCCCGTCAAAGCAGTTCTTC. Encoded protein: CSAGFPSKQFF.

Here the CDR3 DNA reads TGTGCCAGCAGGAGGGTGGGACACGGTACCGGGGAGCTGTTTTTT. It specifies CASRRVGHGTGELFF. The gene calls are TRBV2 and TRBJ2-2; TRBD1 is a possible D gene (6 bases). Germline loops: CDR1 SNHLY, CDR2 FYNNEI. The CDR3 loop spans 15 amino acids. Trimming pared 6 bases from V and 5 bases from J, leaving 16 bases between.

The CDR3 DNA is TGCAGTGCGCGGCTGGGTGAAAAACTGTTTTTT. Residues: CSARLGEKLFF. V is TRBV20-1 and J is TRBJ1-4; D is unresolved. CDR3 length: 11 residues. Trimming pared 6 bases from V and 7 bases from J, leaving 9 bases between. The germline V gene has CDR1 DFQATT and CDR2 SNEGSKA (reference sequence).

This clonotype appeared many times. In DNA, the CDR3 is TGTGCCAGCACCCCCCGGACGACCACCAATGAGCAGTTCTTC. This encodes CASTPRTTTNEQFF. The rearrangement links TRBV6-6 to TRBJ2-1, with no clear D. The CDR3 loop spans 14 amino acids. Germline-derived CDR1 and CDR2 are MNHNY and SVGAGI (reference sequence). With 7 bases removed from V and 6 bases from J, the gap between germline ends came to 16 bases.

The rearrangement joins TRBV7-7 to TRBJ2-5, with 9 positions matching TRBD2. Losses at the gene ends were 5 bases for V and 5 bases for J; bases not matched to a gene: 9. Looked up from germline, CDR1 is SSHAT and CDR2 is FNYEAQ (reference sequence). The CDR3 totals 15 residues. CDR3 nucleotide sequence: TGTGCCAGCAGCATTAGCGGGAGTAGTTCTGAGACCCAGTACTTC. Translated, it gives CASSISGSSSETQYF. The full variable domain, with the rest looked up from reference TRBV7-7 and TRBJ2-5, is GAGVSQSPRYKVTKRGQDVTLRCDPISSHATLYWYQQALGQGPEFLTYFNYEAQPDKSGLPSDRFSAERPEGSISTLTIQRTEQRDSAMYRCASSISGSSSETQYFGPGTRLLVL.

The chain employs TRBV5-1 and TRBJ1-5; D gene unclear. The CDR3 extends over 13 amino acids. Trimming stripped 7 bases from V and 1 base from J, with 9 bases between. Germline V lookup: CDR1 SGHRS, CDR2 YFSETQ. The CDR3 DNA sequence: TGCGCCAGCCATGTAAGAAGCAATCAGCCCCAGCATTTT. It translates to CASHVRSNQPQHF. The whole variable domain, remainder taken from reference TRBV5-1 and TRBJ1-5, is KAGVTQTPRYLIKTRGQQVTLSCSPISGHRSVSWYQQTPGQGLQFLFEYFSETQRNKGNFPGRFSGRQFSNSRSEMNVSTLELGDSALYLCASHVRSNQPQHFGDGTRLSIL.